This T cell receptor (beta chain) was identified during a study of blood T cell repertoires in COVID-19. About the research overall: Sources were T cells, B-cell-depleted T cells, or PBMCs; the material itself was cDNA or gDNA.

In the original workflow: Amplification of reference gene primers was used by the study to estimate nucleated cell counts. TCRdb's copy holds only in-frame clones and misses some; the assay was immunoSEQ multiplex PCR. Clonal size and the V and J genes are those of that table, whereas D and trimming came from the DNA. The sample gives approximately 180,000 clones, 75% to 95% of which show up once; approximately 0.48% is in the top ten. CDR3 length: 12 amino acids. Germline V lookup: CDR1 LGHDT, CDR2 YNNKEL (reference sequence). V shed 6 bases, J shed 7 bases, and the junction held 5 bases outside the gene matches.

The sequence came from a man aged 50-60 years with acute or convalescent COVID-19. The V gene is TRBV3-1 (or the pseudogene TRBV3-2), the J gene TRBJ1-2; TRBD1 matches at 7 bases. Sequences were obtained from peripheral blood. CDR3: CASSHGQVGYTF. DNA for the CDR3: TGTGCCAGCAGTCATGGACAGGTTGGCTACACCTTC.